Detailed here is one T cell receptor (beta chain). What it binds is unknown. TCR beta CDR3 region amplification was performed from RNA transcripts. When the TCR CDR3 underwent first-round RT-PCR, the HTBI primer set was used. One entry per CDR3 protein, called by TCRdb with MiXCR from the multiplex PCR reads. The sample includes 530,000 or so distinct CDR3 sequences, around 42% of them seen just once. This sample is drawn from a study of T cells in Graves' hyperthyroidism and ophthalmopathy. Study outcomes and limitations: Blood samples included most of the expanded thyroid clonotypes exceeding 0.001.

A lack of ophthalmopathy progression within 18 months defined stable Graves' hyperthyroidism. It was uncontrolled infection, other autoimmune disease, pregnancy or lactation that excluded patients. On the basis of clinical symptoms, serum thyroxine and TRAb, thyroid ultrasound and orbital computed tomography, diagnoses were made. This CDR3 comprises 15 residues. Germline CDR1 is SGHTA and CDR2 is FQGNSA. This chain uses TRBV7-2 with TRBJ2-5; 8 nucleotides line up with TRBD2. The closer fit of TRBJ2-7 to the DNA end suggests the J call may be wrong. The clonotype was recovered from a woman aged 18-29 years with Graves' hyperthyroidism. Sequenced: peripheral blood or thyroid tissue (not recorded which). The chain's CDR3 is CASRPYSGGPYEQYF. CDR3 DNA: TGTGCCAGCAGGCCTTACAGCGGGGGTCCCTACGAGCAGTACTTC.